The clone carrying this T cell receptor (beta chain) was detected once. Its antigen remains unknown. The CDR3 covers 14 residues. CDR1 SQVTM and CDR2 ANQGSEA come from the germline V gene. Trimming took 6 bases from V and 0 from J, leaving 14 bases between them. The use of a sample-barcoded 5' primer and a J-beta primer mix characterized a second PCR of about 7 to 12 cycles. A single record per CDR3 protein comes from TCRdb applying MiXCR to the 5' RACE reads. The table includes 850,000 to 1,300,000 distinct CDR3 sequences, around 45% detected once. This specimen comes from a study of blood T cells in healthy people across ages. Findings and caveats of the study: Higher diversity and more naive CD4+ cells were features of long-lived donors, compared to aged donors.

The sequence was collected from a woman in her sixties or seventies in good health. Input material: blood. The chain uses TRBV29-1 and TRBJ1-2; possibly TRBD1 for D (6 bases). Written as DNA, the CDR3 is TGCAGCGTCACCCTACAGGGCCCTAACTATGGCTACACCTTC. It yields the protein CSVTLQGPNYGYTF.